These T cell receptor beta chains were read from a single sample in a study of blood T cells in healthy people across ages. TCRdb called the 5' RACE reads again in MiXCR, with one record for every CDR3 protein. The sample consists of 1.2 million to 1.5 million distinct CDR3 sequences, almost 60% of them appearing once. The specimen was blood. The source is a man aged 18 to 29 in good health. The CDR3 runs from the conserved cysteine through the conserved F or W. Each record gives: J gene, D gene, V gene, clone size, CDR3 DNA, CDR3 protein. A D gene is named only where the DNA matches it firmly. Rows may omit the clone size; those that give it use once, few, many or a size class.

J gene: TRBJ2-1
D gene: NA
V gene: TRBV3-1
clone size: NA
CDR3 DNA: TGTGCCAGCACCAACGGTGCGAGGGAGACCCAGTTCTTC
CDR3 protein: CASTNGARETQFF

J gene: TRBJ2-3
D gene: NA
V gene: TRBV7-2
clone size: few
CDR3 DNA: TGTGCCAGCAGCTCCTTCGGGGGCTTTATTCCAGATACGCAGTATTTT
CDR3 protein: CASSSFGGFIPDTQYF

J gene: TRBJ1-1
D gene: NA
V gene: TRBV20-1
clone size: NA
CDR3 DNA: TGCAGTGCTAGCGGGAGTGCGTCTCAAGCTTTCTTT
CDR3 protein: CSASGSASQAFF

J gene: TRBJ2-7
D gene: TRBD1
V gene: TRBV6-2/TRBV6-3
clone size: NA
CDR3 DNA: TGTGCCAGCAGCCCGACAGGGGCCCACTCCTACGAGCAGTACTTC
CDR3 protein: CASSPTGAHSYEQYF

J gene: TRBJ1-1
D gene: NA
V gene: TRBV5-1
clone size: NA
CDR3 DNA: TGCGCCAGCAGCTTGATGGGGGACCCTAACCTTGAAGCTTTCTTT
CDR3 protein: CASSLMGDPNLEAFF

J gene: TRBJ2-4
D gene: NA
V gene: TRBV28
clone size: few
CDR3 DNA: TGTGCCAGCAGTCCTTCGGATGACCGGTTTAACATTCAGTACTTC
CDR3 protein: CASSPSDDRFNIQYF

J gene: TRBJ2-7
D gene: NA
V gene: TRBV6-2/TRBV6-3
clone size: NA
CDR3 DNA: TGTGCCAGCAGTTACCCACCCGACAGGTACGAGCAGTACTTC
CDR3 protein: CASSYPPDRYEQYF

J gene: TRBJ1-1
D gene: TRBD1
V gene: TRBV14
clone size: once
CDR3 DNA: TGTGCCAGCAGCCAAGTGGGGACAGGGGTTCGGGCCACTGAAGCTTTCTTT
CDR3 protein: CASSQVGTGVRATEAFF

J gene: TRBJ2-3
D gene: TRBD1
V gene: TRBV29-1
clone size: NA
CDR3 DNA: TGCAGCGGATACACCGGGACAGGTGCCTCAGATACGCAGTATTTT
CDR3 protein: CSGYTGTGASDTQYF

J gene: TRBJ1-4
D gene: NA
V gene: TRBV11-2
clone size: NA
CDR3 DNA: TGTGCCAGCAGCCGCATCCCCGCAGGGGTGTCTAATGAAAAACTGTTTTTT
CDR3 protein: CASSRIPAGVSNEKLFF

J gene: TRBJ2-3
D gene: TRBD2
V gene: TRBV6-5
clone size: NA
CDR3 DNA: TGTGCCAGCAGTTATGGACTAGCGGGGACGACAGATACGCAGTATTTT
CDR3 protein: CASSYGLAGTTDTQYF

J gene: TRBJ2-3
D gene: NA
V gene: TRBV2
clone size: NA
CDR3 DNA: TGTGCCAGCAGTCGGAGACTAGGGGGCACAGATACGCAGTATTTT
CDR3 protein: CASSRRLGGTDTQYF

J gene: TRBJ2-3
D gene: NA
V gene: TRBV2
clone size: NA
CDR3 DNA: TGTGCCAGCAGTGTACTAGTGCACACAGATACGCAGTATTTT
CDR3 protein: CASSVLVHTDTQYF

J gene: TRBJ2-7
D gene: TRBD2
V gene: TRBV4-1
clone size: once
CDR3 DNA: TGCGCCAGCAGCCAAGGTGATAGCGGGAGGAGAGGCTACGAGCAGTACTTC
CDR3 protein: CASSQGDSGRRGYEQYF

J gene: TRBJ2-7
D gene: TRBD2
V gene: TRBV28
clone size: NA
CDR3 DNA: TGTGCCAGCAGTCCTCTAGCGGGGCACTACGAGCAGTACTTC
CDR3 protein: CASSPLAGHYEQYF

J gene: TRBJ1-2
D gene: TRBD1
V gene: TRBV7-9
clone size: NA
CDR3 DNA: TGTGCCAGCAGCTTAGGAGGGGGCGAGATGTATGGCTACACCTTC
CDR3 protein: CASSLGGGEMYGYTF

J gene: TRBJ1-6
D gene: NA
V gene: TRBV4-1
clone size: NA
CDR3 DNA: TGCGCCAGCAGCCAATCCTACTCGGTTCCCCAACGGTCACCCCTCCACTTT
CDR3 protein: CASSQSYSVPQRSPLHF

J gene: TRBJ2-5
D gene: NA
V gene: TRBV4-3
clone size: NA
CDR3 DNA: TGCGCCAGCAGCCAAGTGGGGGGCATTGAAAATGAGCAGTACTTC
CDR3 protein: CASSQVGGIENEQYF

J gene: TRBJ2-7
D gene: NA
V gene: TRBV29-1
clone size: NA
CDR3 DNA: TGCAGCGTTGAATTAGGGGCGGACTCCTACGAGCAGTACTTC
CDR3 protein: CSVELGADSYEQYF

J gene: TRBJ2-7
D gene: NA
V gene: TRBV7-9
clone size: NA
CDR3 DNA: TGTGCCAGCAGCGCTTGGGACACGAACGGCGAGCAGTACTTC
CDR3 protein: CASSAWDTNGEQYF

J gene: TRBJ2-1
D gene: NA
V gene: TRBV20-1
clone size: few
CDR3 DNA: TGCAGTGCTAGAGATCTTAGTATGACTGAGCAGTTCTTC
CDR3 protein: CSARDLSMTEQFF

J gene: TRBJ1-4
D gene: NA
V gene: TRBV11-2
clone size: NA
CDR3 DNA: TGTGCCAGCAGCGCCCCGGGACACCCCAGCGTCCTCCTCAATGAAAAACTGTTTTTT
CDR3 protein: CASSAPGHPSVLLNEKLFF

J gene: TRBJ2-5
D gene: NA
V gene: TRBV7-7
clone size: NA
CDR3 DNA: TGTGCCAGCAGCCATAGTTATAACCGAGGGGGTACAGAGACCCAGTACTTC
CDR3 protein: CASSHSYNRGGTETQYF

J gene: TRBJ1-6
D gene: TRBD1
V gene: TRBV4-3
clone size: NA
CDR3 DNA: TGCGCCAGCAGCCAAGATGGGACAGGGTTTGGATCACCCCTCCACTTT
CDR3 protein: CASSQDGTGFGSPLHF

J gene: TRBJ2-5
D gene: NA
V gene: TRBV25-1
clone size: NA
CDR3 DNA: TGTGCCAGCAGTGAAAACAGGGACCAAGAGACCCAGTACTTC
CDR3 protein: CASSENRDQETQYF

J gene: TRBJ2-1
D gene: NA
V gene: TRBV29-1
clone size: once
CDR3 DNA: TGCAGCGTTGAAGATGTCTGGGGGCAGCAGTTCTTC
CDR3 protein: CSVEDVWGQQFF

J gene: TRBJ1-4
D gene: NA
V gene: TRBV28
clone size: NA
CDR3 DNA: TGTGCCAGCAGTACCCCAGGGCTAATGAATGAAAAACTGTTTTTT
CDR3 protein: CASSTPGLMNEKLFF

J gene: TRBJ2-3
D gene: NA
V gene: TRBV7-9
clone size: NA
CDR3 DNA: TGTGCCAGCAGCTCGCCTCCGACTAGTGCAGATACGCAGTATTTT
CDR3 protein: CASSSPPTSADTQYF

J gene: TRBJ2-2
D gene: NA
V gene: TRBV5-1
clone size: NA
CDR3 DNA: TGCGCCAGCAGCGGGGATTCCGGGGAGCTGTTTTTT
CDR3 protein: CASSGDSGELFF

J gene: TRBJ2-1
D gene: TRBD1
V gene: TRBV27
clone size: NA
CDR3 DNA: TGTGCCAGCAGTCTGGACAGGGTATCCTACAATGAGCAGTTCTTC
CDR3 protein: CASSLDRVSYNEQFF

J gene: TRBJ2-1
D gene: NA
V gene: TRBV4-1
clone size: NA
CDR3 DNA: TGCGCCAGCAGCCAGCGACAGTTCAGAAGCTCCTACAATGAGCAGTTCTTC
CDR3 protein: CASSQRQFRSSYNEQFF

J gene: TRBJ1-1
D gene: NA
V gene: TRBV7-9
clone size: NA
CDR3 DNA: TGTGCCAGCAGCTTAGGGATCCAAGAGTTGGACACTGAAGCTTTCTTT
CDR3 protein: CASSLGIQELDTEAFF